These 10 T cell receptor beta chains share one sample of origin, sequenced in a study of technical replicates of blood from a handful of donors. Measured with immunoSEQ multiplex PCR; TCRdb has only the in-frame clones, and not every one. The sample yields 80,000 to 100,000 clones, approximately 96% seen once. Sequenced material: T cells isolated from PBMCs. The receptors originated from a human donor in good health.

The chain uses TRBV7-9 and TRBJ1-4, with 7 bases lining up with TRBD1. The CDR3 runs to 15 residues. From germline, CDR1 is SEHNR and CDR2 FQNEAQ (reference sequence). The V and J ends lost 5 bases and 3 bases, in that order; junction bases with no gene match: 6. The CDR3 spells CASSPDRAANEKLFF. CDR3 coding DNA: TGTGCCAGCAGCCCTGACAGGGCTGCTAATGAAAAACTGTTTTTT.

This clone has just one count. V gene TRBV25-1 combines with J gene TRBJ2-1, with 10 bases fitting TRBD2. The length of the CDR3 is 16 residues. V was pared by 3 bases and J by 6 bases, with 8 bases of the junction left unmatched. CDR1 MGHDK and CDR2 SYGVNS come from the germline V gene. In DNA, the CDR3 is TGTGCCAGCAGTGACCCAGCTAGCGGGAGTGTCAATGAGCAGTTCTTC. This codes for CASSDPASGSVNEQFF.

This chain connects TRBV6-1 to TRBJ2-1; 9 bases are shared with TRBD2. Germline CDR1 reads MNHNS; CDR2 reads SASEGT. Trimming cost V 6 bases and J 7 bases; bases outside gene matches: 7. The CDR3 is 14 residues long. The CDR3 reads CASRLSGSYNEQFF. The DNA of the CDR3 is TGTGCCAGCAGGCTTAGCGGGAGTTATAATGAGCAGTTCTTC.

The J gene is TRBJ1-5, the V gene TRBV28; D might be TRBD1 (6 bases). Germline assignment: CDR1 MDHEN and CDR2 SYDVKM. With 1 base removed from V and 7 bases from J, the gap between germline ends came to 14 bases. The CDR3 extends over 15 amino acids. The CDR3 sequence is CASSLFQGFDQPQHF. CDR3 DNA: TGTGCCAGCAGTTTATTCCAGGGGTTCGACCAGCCCCAGCATTTT.

The chain has TRBV9 and TRBJ2-2; 7 nucleotides line up with TRBD2. The trim removed 3 bases at V and 4 bases at J, leaving 12 bases unmatched. The CDR3 sequence is 17 residues long. CDR1 is SGDLS, CDR2 YYNGEE, per germline. CDR3 region: CASSASWGSGFTGELFF. CDR3 DNA sequence: TGTGCCAGCAGCGCCAGCTGGGGTAGCGGGTTCACCGGGGAGCTGTTTTTT.

The CDR3 loop reads CASSLDGYVGETQYF. The CDR3 coding sequence is TGTGCCAGCAGCTTAGACGGGTATGTCGGAGAGACCCAGTACTTC. This sequence joins TRBV11-3 and TRBJ2-5; unclear D gene. The germline V gene has CDR1 SGHNT and CDR2 YENEEA. The germline V and J ends were trimmed by 0 bases and 4 bases, with 12 bases remaining between them. CDR3 size: 15 residues.

Concerning this clone itself: Other DNA sequences from this sample encode an identical CDR3 as well. The gene calls are TRBV7-2 and TRBJ2-7, with 7 bases fitting TRBD2. The CDR3 covers 14 residues. Germline loops: CDR1 SGHTA, CDR2 FQGNSA. V trimming: 1 base; J trimming: 1 base; junction bases outside the gene matches: 1. The CDR3 sequence: CASSLVAGSYEQYF. The CDR3 nucleotides are TGTGCCAGCAGCTTAGTAGCGGGTTCCTACGAGCAGTACTTC.

This clone was seen once. The V gene is TRBV14, the J gene TRBJ2-5; 7 nucleotides align to TRBD2. The V segment lost 3 bases and the J segment 5 bases; nucleotides outside the gene matches: 9. CDR3 length equals 15 residues. From germline, CDR1 is SGHDN and CDR2 FVKESK. CDR3 bases: TGTGCCAGCAGCCAGCAAGCGGGACCCCCGGAGACCCAGTACTTC. Its protein is CASSQQAGPPETQYF.

The gene calls are TRBV9 and TRBJ1-2; 8 nucleotides agree with TRBD1. J gave up 4 bases and V 3 bases, and 5 bases lay outside the gene matches. CDR1 is SGDLS and CDR2 is YYNGEE in the germline V gene. CDR3 length: 14 residues. CDR3 loop: CASSGDRGSYGYTF. CDR3 sequence (DNA): TGTGCCAGCAGCGGAGACAGGGGTAGCTATGGCTACACCTTC.

The V and J genes are TRBV5-1 and TRBJ1-2; 10 bases are shared with TRBD1. There are 17 residues in the CDR3. Per the germline V gene, CDR1 is SGHRS and CDR2 is YFSETQ. Trimming cost V 4 bases and J 3 bases; bases outside gene matches: 12. DNA for the CDR3: TGCGCCAGCAGCCCGACCGGGACAGGGGATTTTTACTATGGCTACACCTTC. Translating it yields CASSPTGTGDFYYGYTF.